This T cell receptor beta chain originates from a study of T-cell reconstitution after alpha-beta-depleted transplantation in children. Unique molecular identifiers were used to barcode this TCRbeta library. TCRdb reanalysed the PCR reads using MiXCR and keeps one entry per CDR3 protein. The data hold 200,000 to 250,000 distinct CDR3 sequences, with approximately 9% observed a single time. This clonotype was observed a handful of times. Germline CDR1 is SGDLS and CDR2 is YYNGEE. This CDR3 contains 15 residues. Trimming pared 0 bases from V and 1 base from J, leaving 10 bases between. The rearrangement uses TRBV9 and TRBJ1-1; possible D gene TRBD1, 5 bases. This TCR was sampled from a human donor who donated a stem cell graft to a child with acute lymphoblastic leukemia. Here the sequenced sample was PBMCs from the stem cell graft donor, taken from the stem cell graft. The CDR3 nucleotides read TGTGCCAGCAGCGTAGGGGGACCGCGGAACACTGAAGCTTTCTTT. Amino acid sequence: CASSVGGPRNTEAFF.